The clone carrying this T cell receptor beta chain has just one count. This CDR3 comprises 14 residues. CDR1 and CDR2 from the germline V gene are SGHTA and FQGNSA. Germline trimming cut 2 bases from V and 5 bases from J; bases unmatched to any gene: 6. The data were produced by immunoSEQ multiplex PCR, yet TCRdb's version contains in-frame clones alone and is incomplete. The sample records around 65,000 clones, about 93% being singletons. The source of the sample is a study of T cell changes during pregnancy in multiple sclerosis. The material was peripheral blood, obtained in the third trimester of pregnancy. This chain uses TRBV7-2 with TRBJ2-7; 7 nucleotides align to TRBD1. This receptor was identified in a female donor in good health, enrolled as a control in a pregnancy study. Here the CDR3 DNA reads TGTGCCAGCAGCTTACAGACAGGGTTCCACGAGCAGTACTTC. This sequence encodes CASSLQTGFHEQYF.